This T cell receptor (beta chain) originates from a study of blood T cell repertoires in COVID-19. As handled by the study authors: Nucleated cell counts were estimated from reference gene primer amplification. TCRdb keeps only in-frame clones here, not all; method: immunoSEQ multiplex PCR. From that table come the V and J calls and clone size; the DNA was used to work out D and trimming. The sample has roughly 90,000 clones; approximately 85% are singletons. This clone was recorded only once. This sequence originates from a human donor in a cohort sampled during active COVID-19. Sequencing was carried out using peripheral blood.

The CDR3 DNA reads as TGTGCCAGCAGCTTAGCGGGACGGGGGGGGAATCAGCCCCAGCATTTT. As protein: CASSLAGRGGNQPQHF. The genes are TRBV7-9 and TRBJ1-5; D perhaps matches TRBD1 (5 bases). The CDR3 is 16 amino acids. V was cut by 0 bases and J by 4 bases, with 13 bases left in between. CDR1 is SEHNR, CDR2 FQNEAQ, per germline (reference sequence).